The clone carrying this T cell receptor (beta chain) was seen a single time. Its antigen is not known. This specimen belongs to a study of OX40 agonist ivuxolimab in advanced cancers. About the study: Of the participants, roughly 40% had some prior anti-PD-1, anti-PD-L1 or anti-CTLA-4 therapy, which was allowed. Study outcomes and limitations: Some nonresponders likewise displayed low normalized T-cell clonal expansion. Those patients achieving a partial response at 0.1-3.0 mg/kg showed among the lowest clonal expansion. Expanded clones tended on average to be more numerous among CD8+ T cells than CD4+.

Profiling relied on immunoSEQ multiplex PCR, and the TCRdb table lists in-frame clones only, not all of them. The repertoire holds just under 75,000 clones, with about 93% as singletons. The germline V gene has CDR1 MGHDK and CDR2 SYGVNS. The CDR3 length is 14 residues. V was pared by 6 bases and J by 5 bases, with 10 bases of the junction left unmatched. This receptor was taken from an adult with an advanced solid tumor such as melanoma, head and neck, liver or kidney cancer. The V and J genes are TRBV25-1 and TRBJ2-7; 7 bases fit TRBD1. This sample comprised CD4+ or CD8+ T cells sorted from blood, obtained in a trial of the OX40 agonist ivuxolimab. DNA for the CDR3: TGTGCCAGCAGCTCCGTCTTGACAGGGAACGAGCAGTACTTC. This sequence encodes CASSSVLTGNEQYF.